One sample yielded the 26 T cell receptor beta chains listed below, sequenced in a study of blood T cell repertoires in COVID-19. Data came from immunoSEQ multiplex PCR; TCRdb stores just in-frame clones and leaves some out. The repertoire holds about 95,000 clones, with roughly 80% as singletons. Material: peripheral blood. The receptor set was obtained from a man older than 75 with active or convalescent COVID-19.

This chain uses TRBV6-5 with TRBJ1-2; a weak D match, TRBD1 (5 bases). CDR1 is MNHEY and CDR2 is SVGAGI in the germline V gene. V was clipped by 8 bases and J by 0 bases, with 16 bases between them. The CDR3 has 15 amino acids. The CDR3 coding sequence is TGTGCCAGCGGGGGGGGACCGTCCACTAACTATGGCTACACCTTC. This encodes CASGGGPSTNYGYTF.

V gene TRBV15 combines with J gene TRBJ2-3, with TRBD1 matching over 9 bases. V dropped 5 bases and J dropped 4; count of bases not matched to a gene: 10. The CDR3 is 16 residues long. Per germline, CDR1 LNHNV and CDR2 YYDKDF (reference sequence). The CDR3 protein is CATSVGGQGRADTQYF. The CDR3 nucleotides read TGTGCCACCAGCGTAGGCGGACAGGGGAGGGCAGATACGCAGTATTTT.

The CDR3 DNA is TGTGCCAGCAGTTACACAGGAAGCATAAACACTGAAGCTTTCTTT. This encodes CASSYTGSINTEAFF. J is TRBJ1-1 and V is TRBV6-2 or TRBV6-3, with D maybe TRBD1 (5 bases). Per germline, CDR1 MNHEY and CDR2 SVGEGT. The CDR3 sequence is 15 residues long. Trimming stripped 2 bases from V and 2 bases from J, with 12 bases between.

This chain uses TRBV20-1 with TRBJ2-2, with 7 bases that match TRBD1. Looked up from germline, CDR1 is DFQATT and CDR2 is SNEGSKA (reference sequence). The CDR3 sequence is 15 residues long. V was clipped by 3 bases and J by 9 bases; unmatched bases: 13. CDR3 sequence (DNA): TGCAGTGCTAGTACAGGGGCCGGCACTCAACGGGAGCTGTTTTTT. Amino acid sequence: CSASTGAGTQRELFF.

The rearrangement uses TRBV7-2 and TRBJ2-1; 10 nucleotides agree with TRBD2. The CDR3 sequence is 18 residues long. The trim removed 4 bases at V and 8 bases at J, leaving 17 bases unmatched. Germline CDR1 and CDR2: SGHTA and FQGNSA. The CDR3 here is CASSSLPSGGAMVDEQFF. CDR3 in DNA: TGTGCCAGCAGCTCCCTCCCGAGCGGGGGGGCGATGGTGGATGAGCAGTTCTTC.

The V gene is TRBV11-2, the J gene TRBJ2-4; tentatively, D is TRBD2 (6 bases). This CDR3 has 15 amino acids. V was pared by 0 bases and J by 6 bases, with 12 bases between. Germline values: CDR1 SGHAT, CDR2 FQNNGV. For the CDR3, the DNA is TGTGCCAGCAGCTTAGACGGGACTCATTTAAACATTCAGTACTTC. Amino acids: CASSLDGTHLNIQYF.

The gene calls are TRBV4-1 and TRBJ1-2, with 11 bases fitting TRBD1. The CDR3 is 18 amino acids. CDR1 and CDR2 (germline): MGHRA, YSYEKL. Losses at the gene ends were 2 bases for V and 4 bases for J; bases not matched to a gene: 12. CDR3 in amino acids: CASSQSGGQGVTGYGYTF. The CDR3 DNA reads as TGCGCCAGCAGCCAAAGCGGGGGACAGGGGGTTACGGGCTATGGCTACACCTTC.

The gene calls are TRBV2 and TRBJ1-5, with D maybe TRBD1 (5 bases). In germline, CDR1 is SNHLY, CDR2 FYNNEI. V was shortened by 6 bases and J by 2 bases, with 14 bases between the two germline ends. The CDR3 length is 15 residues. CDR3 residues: CASSRQGGGNQPQHF. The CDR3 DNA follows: TGTGCCAGCAGCCGCCAGGGAGGTGGCAATCAGCCCCAGCATTTT.

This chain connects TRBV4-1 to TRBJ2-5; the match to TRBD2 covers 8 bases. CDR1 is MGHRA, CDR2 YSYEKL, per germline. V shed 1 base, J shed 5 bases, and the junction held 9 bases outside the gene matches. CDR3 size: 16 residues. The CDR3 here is CASSQGNSGMRETQYF. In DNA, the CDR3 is TGCGCCAGCAGCCAAGGAAATAGCGGGATGAGGGAGACCCAGTACTTC.

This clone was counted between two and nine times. CDR3 in amino acids: CASSLGPEVYSNQPQHF. The CDR3 coding sequence is TGTGCCAGCAGCTTAGGGCCAGAAGTTTATAGCAATCAGCCCCAGCATTTT. This chain connects TRBV7-8 to TRBJ1-5; unclear D gene. The germline gives CDR1 SGHVS, CDR2 FQNEAQ. This CDR3 has 17 residues. Trimming took 1 base from V and 0 from J, leaving 13 bases between them.

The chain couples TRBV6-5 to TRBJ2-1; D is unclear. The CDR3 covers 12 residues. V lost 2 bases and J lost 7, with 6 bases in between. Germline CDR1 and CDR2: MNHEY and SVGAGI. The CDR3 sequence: CASSYGLNEQFF. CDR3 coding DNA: TGTGCCAGCAGTTACGGGCTGAATGAGCAGTTCTTC.

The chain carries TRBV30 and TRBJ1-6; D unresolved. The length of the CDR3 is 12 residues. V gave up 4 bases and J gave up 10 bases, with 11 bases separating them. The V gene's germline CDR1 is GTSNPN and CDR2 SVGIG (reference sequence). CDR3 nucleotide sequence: TGTGCCTGGATCCGTACGAGGTCACCCCTCCACTTT. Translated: CAWIRTRSPLHF.

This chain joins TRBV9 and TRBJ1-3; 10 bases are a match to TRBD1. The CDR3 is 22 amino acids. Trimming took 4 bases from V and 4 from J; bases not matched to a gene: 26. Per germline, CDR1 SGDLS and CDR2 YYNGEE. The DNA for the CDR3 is TGTGCCAGCAGCTGCCTGGGCCCAACGGGACAGGGGAGGCGTAGTTCCGGAAACACCATATATTTT. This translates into CASSCLGPTGQGRRSSGNTIYF.

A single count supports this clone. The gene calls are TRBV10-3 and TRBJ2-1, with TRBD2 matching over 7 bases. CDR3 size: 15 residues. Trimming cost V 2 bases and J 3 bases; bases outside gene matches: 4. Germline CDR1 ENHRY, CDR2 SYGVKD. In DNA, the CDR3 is TGTGCCATCAGTGAGCCCCGGGGGGACTACAATGAGCAGTTCTTC. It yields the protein CAISEPRGDYNEQFF.

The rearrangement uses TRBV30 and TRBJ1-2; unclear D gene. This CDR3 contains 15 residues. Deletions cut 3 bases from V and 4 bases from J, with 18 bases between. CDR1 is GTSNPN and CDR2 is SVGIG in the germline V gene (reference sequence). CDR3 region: CAWRGLTEGGYGYTF. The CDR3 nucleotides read TGTGCCTGGAGAGGCCTCACTGAAGGAGGCTATGGCTACACCTTC.

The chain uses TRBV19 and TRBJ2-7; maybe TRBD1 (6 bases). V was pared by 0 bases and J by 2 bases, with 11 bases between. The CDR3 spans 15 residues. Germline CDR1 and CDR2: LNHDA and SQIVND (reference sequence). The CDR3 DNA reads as TGTGCCAGTAGTATAGATCAGGGGTTACCCTACGAGCAGTACTTC. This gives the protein CASSIDQGLPYEQYF.

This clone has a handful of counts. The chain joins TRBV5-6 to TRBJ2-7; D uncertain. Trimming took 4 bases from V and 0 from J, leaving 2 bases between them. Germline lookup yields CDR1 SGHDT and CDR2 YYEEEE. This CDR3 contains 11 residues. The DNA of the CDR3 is TGTGCCAGCAGCCACTCCTACGAGCAGTACTTC. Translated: CASSHSYEQYF.

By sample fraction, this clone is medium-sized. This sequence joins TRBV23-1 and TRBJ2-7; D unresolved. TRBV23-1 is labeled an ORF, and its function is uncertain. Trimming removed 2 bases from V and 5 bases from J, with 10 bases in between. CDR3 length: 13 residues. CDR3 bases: TGCGCCAGCAGTCAAGGAAACAGCCACGAGCAGTACTTC. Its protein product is CASSQGNSHEQYF.

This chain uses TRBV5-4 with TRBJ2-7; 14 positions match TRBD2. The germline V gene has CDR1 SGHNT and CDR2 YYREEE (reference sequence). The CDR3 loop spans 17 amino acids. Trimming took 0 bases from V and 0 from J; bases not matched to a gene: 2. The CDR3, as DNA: TGTGCCAGCAGCTTGGGAGGACTAGCGGGGGGCTCCTACGAGCAGTACTTC. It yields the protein CASSLGGLAGGSYEQYF.

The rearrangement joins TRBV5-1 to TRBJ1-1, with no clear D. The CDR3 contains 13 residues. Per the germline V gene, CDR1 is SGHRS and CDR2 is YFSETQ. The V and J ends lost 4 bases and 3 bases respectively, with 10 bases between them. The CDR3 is CASSVKSDTEAFF. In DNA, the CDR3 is TGCGCCAGCAGCGTTAAGAGCGACACTGAAGCTTTCTTT.

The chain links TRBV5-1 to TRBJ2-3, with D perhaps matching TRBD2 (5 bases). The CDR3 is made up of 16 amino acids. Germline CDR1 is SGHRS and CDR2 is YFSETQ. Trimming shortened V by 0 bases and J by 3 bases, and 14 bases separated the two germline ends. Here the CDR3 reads CASSLGPGEGTDTQYF. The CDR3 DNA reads TGCGCCAGCAGCTTGGGACCCGGGGAAGGGACAGATACGCAGTATTTT.

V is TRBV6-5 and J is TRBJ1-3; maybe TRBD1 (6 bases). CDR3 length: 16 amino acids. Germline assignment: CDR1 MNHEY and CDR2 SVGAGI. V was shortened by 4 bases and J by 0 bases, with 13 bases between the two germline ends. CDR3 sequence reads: CASSFPGQRSGNTIYF. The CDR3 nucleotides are TGTGCCAGCAGTTTTCCCGGACAGCGCTCTGGAAACACCATATATTTT.

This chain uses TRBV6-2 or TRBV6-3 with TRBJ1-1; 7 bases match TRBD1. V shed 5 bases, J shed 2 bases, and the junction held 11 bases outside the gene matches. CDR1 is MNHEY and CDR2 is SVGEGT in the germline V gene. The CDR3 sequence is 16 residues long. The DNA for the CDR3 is TGTGCCAGCAGTGGCGAAGGAGGGACAGTAAACACTGAAGCTTTCTTT. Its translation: CASSGEGGTVNTEAFF.

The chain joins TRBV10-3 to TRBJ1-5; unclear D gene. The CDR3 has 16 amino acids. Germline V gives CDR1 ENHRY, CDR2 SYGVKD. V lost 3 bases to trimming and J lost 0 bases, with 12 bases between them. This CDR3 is CAISDPEDLSNQPQHF. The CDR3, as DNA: TGTGCCATCAGTGACCCGGAGGATCTTAGCAATCAGCCCCAGCATTTT.

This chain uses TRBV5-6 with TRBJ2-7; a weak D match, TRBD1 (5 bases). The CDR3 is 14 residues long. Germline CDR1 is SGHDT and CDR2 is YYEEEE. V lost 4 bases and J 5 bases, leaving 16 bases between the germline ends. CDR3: CASSPTALSDEQYF. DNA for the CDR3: TGTGCCAGCAGCCCGACAGCTCTATCCGACGAGCAGTACTTC.

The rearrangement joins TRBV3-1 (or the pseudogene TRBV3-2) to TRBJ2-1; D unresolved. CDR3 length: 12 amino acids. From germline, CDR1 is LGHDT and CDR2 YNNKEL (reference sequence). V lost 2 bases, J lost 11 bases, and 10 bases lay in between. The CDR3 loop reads CASSQSGSKQFF. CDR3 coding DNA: TGTGCCAGCAGCCAATCCGGGTCGAAGCAGTTCTTC.